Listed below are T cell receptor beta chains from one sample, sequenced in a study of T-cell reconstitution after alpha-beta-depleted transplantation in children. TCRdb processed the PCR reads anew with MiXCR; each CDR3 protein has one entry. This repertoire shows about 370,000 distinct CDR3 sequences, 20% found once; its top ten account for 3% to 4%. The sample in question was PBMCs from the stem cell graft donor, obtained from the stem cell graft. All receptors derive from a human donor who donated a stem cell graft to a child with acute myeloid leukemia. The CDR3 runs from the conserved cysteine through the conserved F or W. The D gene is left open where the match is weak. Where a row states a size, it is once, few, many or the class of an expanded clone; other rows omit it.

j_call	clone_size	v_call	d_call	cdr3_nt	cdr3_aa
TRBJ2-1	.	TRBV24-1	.	TGTGCCACCAGTGGACAACCGCCTTGGAATGAGCAGTTCTTC	CATSGQPPWNEQFF
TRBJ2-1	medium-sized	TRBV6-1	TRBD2	TGTGCCAGCAGTGAAATCCTAGCGGGAAGCAATGAGCAGTTCTTC	CASSEILAGSNEQFF
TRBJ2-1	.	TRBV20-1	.	TGCAGGGCCTACGGGGGCTCGGCCAATGAGCAGTTCTTC	CRAYGGSANEQFF
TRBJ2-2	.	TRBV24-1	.	TGTGCCACCAGAGGAGGCAGCTCGAACACCGGGGAGCTGTTTTTT	CATRGGSSNTGELFF
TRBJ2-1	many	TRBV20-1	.	TGCAGTGCTAGTAGGCGGACCTCGGTCAATGAGCAGTTCTTC	CSASRRTSVNEQFF
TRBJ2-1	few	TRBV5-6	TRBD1	TGTGCCAGCAGCTTGAGGGGGCTCCGCCGCTCCTACAATGAGCAGTTCTTC	CASSLRGLRRSYNEQFF
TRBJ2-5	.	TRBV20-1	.	TGCAGTGCTATTCGACAGATAAAAGAGACCCAGTACTTC	CSAIRQIKETQYF
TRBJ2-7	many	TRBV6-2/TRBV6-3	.	TGTGCCAGCAGTTACTCGAGCCCAGGCGAGCAGTACTTC	CASSYSSPGEQYF
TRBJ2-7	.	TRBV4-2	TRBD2	TGTGCCAGCAGCCAAGAATCTAGCGGGACACAGATCTCCTACGAGCAGTACTTC	CASSQESSGTQISYEQYF
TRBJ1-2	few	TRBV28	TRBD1	TGTGCTATCGGGACAGGGAACTATGGCTACACCTTC	CAIGTGNYGYTF
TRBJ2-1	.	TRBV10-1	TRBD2	TGCGCCAGCAGTTACCGGGCCTCGGGACTAGCGGGAGGTCCCAATGAGCAGTTCTTC	CASSYRASGLAGGPNEQFF
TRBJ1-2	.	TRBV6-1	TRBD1	TGTGCCAGCAGGCTGACAGGGGTGGATGGCTACACCTTC	CASRLTGVDGYTF
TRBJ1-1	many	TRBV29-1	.	TGCAGCGTTGCGGGGCGGCAGAACACTGAAGCTTTCTTT	CSVAGRQNTEAFF
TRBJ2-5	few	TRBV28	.	TGTGCCAGCAGTTTCCCCCCACAGAAGGTGGGCCAAGAGACCCAGTACTTC	CASSFPPQKVGQETQYF
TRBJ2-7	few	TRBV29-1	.	TGCAGCGTTAATCTCTGGACCTGGAGCTCCTACGAGCAGTACTTC	CSVNLWTWSSYEQYF
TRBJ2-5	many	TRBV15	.	TGTGCCACCAGCCGTGGGCAGTCGGAGACCCAGTACTTC	CATSRGQSETQYF
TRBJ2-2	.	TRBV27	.	TGTGCCAGCAGTTTGATGGAGGGCCTAGGCACCGGGGAGCTGTTTTTT	CASSLMEGLGTGELFF
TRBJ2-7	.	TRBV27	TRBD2	TGTGCCAGCAGTTCGCAGCGGGATCCCTACGAGCAGTACTTC	CASSSQRDPYEQYF
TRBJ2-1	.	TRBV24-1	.	TGTGCCACCAGTGATTTAGAGGGGTCAAGCTCCTACAATGAGCAGTTCTTC	CATSDLEGSSSYNEQFF
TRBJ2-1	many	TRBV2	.	TGTGCCAGCACTCCACTAGTAGGGAGTTTCAATGAGCAGTTCTTC	CASTPLVGSFNEQFF
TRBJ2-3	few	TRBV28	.	TGTGCCAGCAGTTACCATTATTTGTTACGCACAGATACGCAGTATTTT	CASSYHYLLRTDTQYF
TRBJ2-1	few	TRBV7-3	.	TGTGCCAGCAGCTTAACTCACAGCTCCTACAATGAGCAGTTCTTC	CASSLTHSSYNEQFF
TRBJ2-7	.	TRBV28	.	TGTGCCAGCAGAGTGTCTTTGGCCTCCTACGAGCAGTACTTC	CASRVSLASYEQYF